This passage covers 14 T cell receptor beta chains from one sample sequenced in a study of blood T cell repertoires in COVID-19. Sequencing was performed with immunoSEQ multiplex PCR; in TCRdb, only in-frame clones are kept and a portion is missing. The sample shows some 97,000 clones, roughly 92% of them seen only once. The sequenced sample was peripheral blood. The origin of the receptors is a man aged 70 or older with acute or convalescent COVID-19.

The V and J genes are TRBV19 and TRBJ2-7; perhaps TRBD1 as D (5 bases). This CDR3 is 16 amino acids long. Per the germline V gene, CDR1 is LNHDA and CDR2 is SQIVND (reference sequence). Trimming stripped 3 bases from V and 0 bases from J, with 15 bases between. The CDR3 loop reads CASSITPQGSSYEQYF. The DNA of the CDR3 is TGTGCCAGTAGTATTACCCCCCAGGGAAGCTCCTACGAGCAGTACTTC.

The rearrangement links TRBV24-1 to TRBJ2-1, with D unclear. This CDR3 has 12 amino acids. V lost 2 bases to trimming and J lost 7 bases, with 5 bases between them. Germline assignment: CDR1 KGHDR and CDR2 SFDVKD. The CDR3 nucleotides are TGTGCCACCAGTGATTCCGGTAATGAGCAGTTCTTC. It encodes CATSDSGNEQFF.

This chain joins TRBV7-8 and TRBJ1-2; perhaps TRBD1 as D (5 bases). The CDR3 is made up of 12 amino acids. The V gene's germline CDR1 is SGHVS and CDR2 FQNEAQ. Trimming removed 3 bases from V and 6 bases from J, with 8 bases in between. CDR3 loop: CASSFGGDGYTF. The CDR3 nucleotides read TGTGCCAGCAGCTTCGGAGGGGATGGCTACACCTTC.

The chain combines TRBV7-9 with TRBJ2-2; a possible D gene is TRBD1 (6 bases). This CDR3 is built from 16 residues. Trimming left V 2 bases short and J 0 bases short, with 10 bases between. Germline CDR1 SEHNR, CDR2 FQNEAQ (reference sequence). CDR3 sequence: CASSLLAGANTGELFF. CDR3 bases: TGTGCCAGCAGCTTACTTGCAGGGGCGAACACCGGGGAGCTGTTTTTT.

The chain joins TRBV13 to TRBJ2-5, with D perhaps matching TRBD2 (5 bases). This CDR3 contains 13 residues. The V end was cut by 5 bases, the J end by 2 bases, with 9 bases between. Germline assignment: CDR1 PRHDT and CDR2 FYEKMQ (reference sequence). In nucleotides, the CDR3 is TGTGCCAGCAGCCGCCGAGGGCAAGAGACCCAGTACTTC. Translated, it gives CASSRRGQETQYF.

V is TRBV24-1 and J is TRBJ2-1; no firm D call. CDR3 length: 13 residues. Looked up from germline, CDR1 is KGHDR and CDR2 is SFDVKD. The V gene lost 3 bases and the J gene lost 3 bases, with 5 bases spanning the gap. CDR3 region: CATSDPRYNEQFF. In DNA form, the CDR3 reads TGTGCCACCAGTGATCCCCGCTACAATGAGCAGTTCTTC.

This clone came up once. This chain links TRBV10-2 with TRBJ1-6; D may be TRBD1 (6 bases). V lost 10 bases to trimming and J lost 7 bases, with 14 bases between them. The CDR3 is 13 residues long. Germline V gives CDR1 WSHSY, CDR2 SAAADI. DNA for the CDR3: TGCGCCACCTACGGACAGAACAATTCACCCCTCCACTTT. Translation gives CATYGQNNSPLHF.

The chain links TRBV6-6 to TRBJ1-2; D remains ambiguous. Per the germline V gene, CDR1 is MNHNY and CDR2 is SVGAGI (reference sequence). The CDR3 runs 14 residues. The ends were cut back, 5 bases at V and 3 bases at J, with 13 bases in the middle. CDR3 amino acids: CASSPSGGDYGYTF. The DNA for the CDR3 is TGTGCCAGCAGTCCGTCCGGAGGAGACTATGGCTACACCTTC.

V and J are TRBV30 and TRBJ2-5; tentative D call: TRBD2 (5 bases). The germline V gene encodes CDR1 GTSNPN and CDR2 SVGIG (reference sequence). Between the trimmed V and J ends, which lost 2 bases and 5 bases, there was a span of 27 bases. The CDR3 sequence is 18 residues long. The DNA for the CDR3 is TGTGCCTGGAGTCCACTTTTCGGGGTGGGTGGGTTGCTGGAGACCCAGTACTTC. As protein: CAWSPLFGVGGLLETQYF.

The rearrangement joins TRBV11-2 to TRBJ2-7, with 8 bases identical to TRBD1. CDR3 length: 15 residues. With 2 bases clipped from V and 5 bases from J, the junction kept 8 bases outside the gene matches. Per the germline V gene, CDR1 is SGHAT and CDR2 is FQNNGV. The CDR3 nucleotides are TGTGCCAGCAGCTTATCCGGGACAGGAAACCACGAGCAGTACTTC. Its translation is CASSLSGTGNHEQYF.

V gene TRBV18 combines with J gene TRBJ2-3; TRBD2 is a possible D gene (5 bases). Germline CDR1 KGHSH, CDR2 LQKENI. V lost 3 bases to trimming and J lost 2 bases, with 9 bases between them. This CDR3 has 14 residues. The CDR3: CASSPERITDTQYF. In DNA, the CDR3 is TGTGCCAGCTCACCGGAGCGGATCACAGATACGCAGTATTTT.

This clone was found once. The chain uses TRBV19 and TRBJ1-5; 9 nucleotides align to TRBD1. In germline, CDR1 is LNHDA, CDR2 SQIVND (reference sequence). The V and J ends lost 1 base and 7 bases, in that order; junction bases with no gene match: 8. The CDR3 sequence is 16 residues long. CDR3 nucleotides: TGTGCCAGTAGTATAGGGCGAGACAGGGGGTTACAGCCCCAGCATTTT. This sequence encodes CASSIGRDRGLQPQHF.

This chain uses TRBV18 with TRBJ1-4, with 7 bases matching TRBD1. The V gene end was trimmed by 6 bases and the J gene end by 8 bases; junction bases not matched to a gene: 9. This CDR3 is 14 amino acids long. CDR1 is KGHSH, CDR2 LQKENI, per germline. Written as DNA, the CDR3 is TGTGCCAGCTCTCCCGACAGGGCGGGGGAAAAACTGTTTTTT. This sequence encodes CASSPDRAGEKLFF.

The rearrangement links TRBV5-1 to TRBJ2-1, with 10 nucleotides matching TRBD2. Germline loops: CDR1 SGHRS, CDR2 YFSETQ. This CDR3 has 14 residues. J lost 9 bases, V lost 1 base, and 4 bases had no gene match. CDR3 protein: CASSLYGLAVEQFF. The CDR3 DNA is TGCGCCAGCAGCTTGTATGGACTAGCGGTTGAGCAGTTCTTC.